This T cell receptor (beta chain) originates from a study of blood T cell repertoires in COVID-19. The wider study: Researchers got acute and convalescent COVID-19 samples from the United States, Italy and Spain. PBMCs, B-cell-depleted T cells, or T cells provided the cDNA or gDNA that made up the material.

It was during active infection that Seattle patients were enrolled and then longitudinally followed. Assay used: immunoSEQ multiplex PCR; TCRdb lists only in-frame clones, some missing. The sample yields about 92,000 clones, approximately 88% seen once. Germline CDR1 is LGHDT and CDR2 is YNNKEL (reference sequence). The CDR3 extends over 19 amino acids. The V end was cut by 1 base, the J end by 2 bases, with 21 bases between. This clone was seen a handful of times. V is TRBV3-1 (or the pseudogene TRBV3-2) and J is TRBJ2-4, with D perhaps matching TRBD1 (6 bases). The source of this sequence is a woman aged 55-70 years with COVID-19, enrolled during active disease. The specimen was peripheral blood. The CDR3 sequence: CASSQGVTPTQGSKNIQYF. The DNA of the CDR3 is TGTGCCAGCAGCCAAGGGGTCACCCCCACACAGGGTTCCAAAAACATTCAGTACTTC.